This note documents a single T cell receptor beta chain sequence. Its antigen is not identified. The length of the CDR3 is 15 residues. V gave up 4 bases and J gave up 5 bases; unmatched junction bases: 8. Germline V gene data show CDR1 as SGHNT and CDR2 as YYREEE (reference sequence). The sample comes from a study of cytomegalovirus exposure and HLA in healthy donors. Study-wide points: The authors later linked a missense DCLRE1C variant to TCR beta V- and J-gene trimming. HLA-A and HLA-B allele assignments for most subjects were reportedly predicted accurately using TCR beta sequences.

Use of 60 Vbeta and 13 Jbeta primers characterized the PCR. The repertoire was sequenced with immunoSEQ multiplex PCR; TCRdb's copy has only in-frame clones and lacks some. The repertoire holds around 130,000 clones, with around 86% as singletons. Those who donated were healthy bone marrow donors. The TCR sequence derives from a woman aged 40 to 50 in good health and CMV-seronegative. This chain links TRBV5-4 with TRBJ2-1; TRBD2 matches 8 bases. The sequenced sample was PBMCs. CDR3 nucleotide sequence: TGTGCCAGCAGCCCGACACAGGGACTAGACAATGAGCAGTTCTTC. Translation: CASSPTQGLDNEQFF. Filled out from reference TRBV5-4 and TRBJ2-1, the complete variable domain reads ETGVTQSPTHLIKTRGQQVTLRCSSQSGHNTVSWYQQALGQGPQFIFQYYREEENGRGNFPPRFSGLQFPNYSSELNVNALELDDSALYLCASSPTQGLDNEQFFGPGTRLTVL.